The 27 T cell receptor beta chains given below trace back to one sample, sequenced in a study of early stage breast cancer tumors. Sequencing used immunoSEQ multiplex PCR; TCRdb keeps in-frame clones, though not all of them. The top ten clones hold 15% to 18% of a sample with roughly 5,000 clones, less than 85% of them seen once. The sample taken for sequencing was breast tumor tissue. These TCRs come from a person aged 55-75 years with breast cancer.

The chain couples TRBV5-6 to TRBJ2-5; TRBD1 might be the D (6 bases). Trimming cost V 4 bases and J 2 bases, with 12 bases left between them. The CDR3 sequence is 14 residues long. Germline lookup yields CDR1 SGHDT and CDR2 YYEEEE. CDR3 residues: CASSGRTDQETQYF. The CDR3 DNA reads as TGTGCCAGCAGCGGTCGGACAGATCAAGAGACCCAGTACTTC.

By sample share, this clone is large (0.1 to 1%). The CDR3 region has the DNA TGTGCCAGCTCACCATTCCCAGGGGGCGTTAATTCACCCCTCCACTTT. Residues: CASSPFPGGVNSPLHF. The chain combines TRBV18 with TRBJ1-6; 8 bases map to TRBD1. This CDR3 has 16 amino acids. The germline V gene has CDR1 KGHSH and CDR2 LQKENI. The trim removed 2 bases at V and 6 bases at J, leaving 6 bases unmatched. Supplemented by reference TRBV18 and TRBJ1-6, the full variable domain reads NAGVMQNPRHLVRRRGQEARLRCSPMKGHSHVYWYRQLPEEGLKFMVYLQKENIIDESGMPKERFSAEFPKEGPSILRIQQVVRGDSAAYFCASSPFPGGVNSPLHFGNGTRLTVT.

The CDR3 protein is CASSDRVRTYEQYF. In DNA form, the CDR3 reads TGTGCCAGCAGTGACAGGGTCAGAACCTACGAGCAGTACTTC. V gene TRBV2 combines with J gene TRBJ2-7; TRBD1 is a possible D gene (5 bases). Germline V gene data show CDR1 as SNHLY and CDR2 as FYNNEI. V was pared by 3 bases and J by 2 bases, with 11 bases between. The CDR3 has 14 residues.

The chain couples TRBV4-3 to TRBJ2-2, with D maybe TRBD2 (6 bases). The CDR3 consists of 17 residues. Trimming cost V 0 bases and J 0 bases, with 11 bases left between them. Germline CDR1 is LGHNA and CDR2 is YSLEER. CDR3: CASSQEVWRANTGELFF. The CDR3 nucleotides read TGCGCCAGCAGCCAAGAGGTCTGGAGGGCGAACACCGGGGAGCTGTTTTTT.

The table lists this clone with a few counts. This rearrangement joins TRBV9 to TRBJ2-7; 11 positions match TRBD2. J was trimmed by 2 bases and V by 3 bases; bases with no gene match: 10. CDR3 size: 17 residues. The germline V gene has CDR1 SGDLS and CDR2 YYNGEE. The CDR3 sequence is CASSAGGGLAAAYEQYF. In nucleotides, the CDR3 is TGTGCCAGCAGCGCGGGGGGGGGACTAGCGGCCGCCTACGAGCAGTACTTC.

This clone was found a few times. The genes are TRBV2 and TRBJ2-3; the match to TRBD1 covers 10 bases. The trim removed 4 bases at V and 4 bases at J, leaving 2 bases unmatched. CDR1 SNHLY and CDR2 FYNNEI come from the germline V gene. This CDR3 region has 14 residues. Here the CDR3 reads CASSGGQGSDTQYF. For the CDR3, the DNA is TGTGCCAGCAGTGGGGGACAGGGGTCAGATACGCAGTATTTT.

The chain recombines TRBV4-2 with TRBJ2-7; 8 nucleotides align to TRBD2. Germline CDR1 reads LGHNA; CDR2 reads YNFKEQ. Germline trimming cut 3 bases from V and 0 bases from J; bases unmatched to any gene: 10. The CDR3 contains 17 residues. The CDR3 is CASSQVGERGPSYEQYF. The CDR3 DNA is TGTGCCAGCAGCCAGGTCGGTGAGCGGGGGCCCTCCTACGAGCAGTACTTC.

DNA of the CDR3: TGTGCCAGCAGCTCTTTCGAACCGGGGAGATCTGAAGCTTTCTTT. Its protein is CASSSFEPGRSEAFF. The rearrangement uses TRBV5-4 and TRBJ1-1; the D is unclear. This CDR3 has 15 residues. The germline V gene encodes CDR1 SGHNT and CDR2 YYREEE (reference sequence). V lost 3 bases and J 6 bases, leaving 18 bases between the germline ends.

The CDR3 DNA reads TGCGCCAGCAGCTCGCCGAGAACCCGGGAGACCCAGTACTTC. Protein sequence: CASSSPRTRETQYF. The chain links TRBV5-1 to TRBJ2-5; D is unclear. The CDR3 runs to 14 residues. Trimming removed 3 bases from V and 5 bases from J, with 14 bases in between. The germline V gene encodes CDR1 SGHRS and CDR2 YFSETQ.

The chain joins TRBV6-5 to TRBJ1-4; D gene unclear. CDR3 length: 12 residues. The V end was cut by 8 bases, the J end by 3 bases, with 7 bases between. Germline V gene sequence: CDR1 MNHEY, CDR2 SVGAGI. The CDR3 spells CASGRANEKLFF. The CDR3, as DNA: TGTGCCAGCGGGAGGGCTAATGAAAAACTGTTTTTT.

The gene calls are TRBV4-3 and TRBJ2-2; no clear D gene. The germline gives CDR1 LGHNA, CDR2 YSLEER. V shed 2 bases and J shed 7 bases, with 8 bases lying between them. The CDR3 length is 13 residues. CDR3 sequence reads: CASSQNNGGELFF. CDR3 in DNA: TGCGCCAGCAGCCAAAACAATGGCGGGGAGCTGTTTTTT.

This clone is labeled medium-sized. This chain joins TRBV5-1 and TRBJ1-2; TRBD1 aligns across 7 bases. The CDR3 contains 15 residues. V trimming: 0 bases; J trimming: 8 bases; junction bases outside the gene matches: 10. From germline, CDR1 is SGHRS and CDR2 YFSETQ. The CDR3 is CASSLGTGEGGGYTF. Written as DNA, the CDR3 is TGCGCCAGCAGCTTGGGTACAGGGGAAGGTGGCGGCTACACCTTC.

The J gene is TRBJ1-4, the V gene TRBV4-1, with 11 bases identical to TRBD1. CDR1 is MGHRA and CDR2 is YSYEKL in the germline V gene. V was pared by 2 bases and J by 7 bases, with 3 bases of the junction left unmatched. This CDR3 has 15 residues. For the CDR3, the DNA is TGCGCCAGCAGCCAACCCGGGACAGGGGGTGAAAAACTGTTTTTT. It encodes CASSQPGTGGEKLFF.

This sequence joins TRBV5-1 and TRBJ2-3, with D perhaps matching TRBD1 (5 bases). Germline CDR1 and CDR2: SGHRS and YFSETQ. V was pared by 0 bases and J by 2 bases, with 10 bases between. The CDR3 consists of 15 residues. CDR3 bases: TGCGCCAGCAGCTTGGGGGGCCTAGACACAGATACGCAGTATTTT. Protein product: CASSLGGLDTDTQYF.

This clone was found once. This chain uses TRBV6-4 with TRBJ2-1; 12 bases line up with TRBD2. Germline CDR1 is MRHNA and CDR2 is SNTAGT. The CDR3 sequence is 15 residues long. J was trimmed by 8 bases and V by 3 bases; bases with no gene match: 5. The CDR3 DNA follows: TGTGCCAGCAGTGAAAGGACTAGCGGGGACGATGAGCAGTTCTTC. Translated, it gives CASSERTSGDDEQFF.

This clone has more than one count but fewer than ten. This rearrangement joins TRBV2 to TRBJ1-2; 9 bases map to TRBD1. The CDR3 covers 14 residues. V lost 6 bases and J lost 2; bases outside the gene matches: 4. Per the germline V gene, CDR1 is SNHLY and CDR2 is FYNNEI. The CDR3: CASRAGTGNYGYTF. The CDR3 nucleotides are TGTGCCAGCAGGGCCGGGACAGGGAACTATGGCTACACCTTC.

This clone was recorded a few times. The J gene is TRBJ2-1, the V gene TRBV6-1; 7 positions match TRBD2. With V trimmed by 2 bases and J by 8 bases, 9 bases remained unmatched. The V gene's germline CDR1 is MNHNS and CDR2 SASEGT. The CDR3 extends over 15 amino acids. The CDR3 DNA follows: TGTGCCAGCAGTGAAAGGGCGGGAGAGGGCGATGAGCAGTTCTTC. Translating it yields CASSERAGEGDEQFF.

The CDR3 protein is CASSQESGTAGELFF. The CDR3 coding sequence is TGCGCCAGCAGCCAAGAATCCGGGACGGCCGGGGAGCTGTTTTTT. This rearrangement joins TRBV4-3 to TRBJ2-2; TRBD1 or TRBD2 may be the D gene (5 bases each). There are 15 residues in the CDR3. CDR1 and CDR2 (germline): LGHNA, YSLEER. V lost 0 bases and J 6 bases, leaving 11 bases between the germline ends.

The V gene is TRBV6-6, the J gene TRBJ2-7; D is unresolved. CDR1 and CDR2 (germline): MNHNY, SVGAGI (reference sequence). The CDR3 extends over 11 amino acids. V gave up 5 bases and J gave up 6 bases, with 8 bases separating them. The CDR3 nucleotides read TGTGCCAGCAGTACCTACCTCGAGCAGTACTTC. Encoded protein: CASSTYLEQYF.

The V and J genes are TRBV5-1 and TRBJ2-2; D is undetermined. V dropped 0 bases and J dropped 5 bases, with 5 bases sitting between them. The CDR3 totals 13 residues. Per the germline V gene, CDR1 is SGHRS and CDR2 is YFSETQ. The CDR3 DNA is TGCGCCAGCAGCTTGGCCATAACCGGGGAGCTGTTTTTT. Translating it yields CASSLAITGELFF.

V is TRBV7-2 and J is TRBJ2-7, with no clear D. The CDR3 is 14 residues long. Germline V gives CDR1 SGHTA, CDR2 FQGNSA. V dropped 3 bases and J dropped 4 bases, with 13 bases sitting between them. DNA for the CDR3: TGTGCCAGCAGCTTCTTAGGAGTGGGATACGAGCAGTACTTC. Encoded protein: CASSFLGVGYEQYF.

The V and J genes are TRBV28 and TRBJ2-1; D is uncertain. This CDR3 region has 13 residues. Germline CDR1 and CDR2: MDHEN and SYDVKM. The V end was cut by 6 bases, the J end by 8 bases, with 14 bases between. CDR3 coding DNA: TGTGCCAGCAGGATAGACCCGCAAGATGAGCAGTTCTTC. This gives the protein CASRIDPQDEQFF.

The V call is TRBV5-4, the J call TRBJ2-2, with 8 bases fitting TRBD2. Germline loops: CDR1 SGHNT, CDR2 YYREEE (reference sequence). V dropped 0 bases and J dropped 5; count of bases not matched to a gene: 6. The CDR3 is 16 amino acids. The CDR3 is CASSLARGGGTGELFF. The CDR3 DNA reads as TGTGCCAGCAGCTTGGCCCGGGGGGGAGGAACCGGGGAGCTGTTTTTT.

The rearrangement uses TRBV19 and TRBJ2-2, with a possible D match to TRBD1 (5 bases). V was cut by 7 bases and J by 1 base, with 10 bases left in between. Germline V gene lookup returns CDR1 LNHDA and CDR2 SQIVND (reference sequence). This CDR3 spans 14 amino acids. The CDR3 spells CASTLGQNTGELFF. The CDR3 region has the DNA TGTGCCAGTACCTTGGGGCAGAACACCGGGGAGCTGTTTTTT.

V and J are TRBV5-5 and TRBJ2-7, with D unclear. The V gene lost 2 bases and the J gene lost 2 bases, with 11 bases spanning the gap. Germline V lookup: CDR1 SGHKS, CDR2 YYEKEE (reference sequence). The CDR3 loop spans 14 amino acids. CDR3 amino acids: CASSLDFLTYEQYF. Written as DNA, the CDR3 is TGTGCCAGCAGCTTAGACTTCCTAACCTACGAGCAGTACTTC.

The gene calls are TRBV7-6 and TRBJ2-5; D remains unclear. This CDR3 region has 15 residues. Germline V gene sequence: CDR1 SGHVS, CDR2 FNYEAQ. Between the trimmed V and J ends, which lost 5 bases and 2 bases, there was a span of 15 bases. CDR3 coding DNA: TGTGCCAGCAGCGCAGTACCAGATGTTCAAGAGACCCAGTACTTC. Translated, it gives CASSAVPDVQETQYF.

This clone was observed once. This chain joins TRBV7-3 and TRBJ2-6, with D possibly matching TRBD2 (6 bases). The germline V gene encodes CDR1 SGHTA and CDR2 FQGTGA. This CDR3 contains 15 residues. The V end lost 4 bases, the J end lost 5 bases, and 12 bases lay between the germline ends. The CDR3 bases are TGTGCCAGCAGCTCGGGAGATATGAGGGCCAACGTCCTGACTTTC. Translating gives CASSSGDMRANVLTF.